The 21 T cell receptor beta chains presented below share a single source sample, sequenced in a study of CD8+ T cells in alopecia areata. Sequencing used cDNA as its template, made by extracting RNA and reverse transcribing it. Method: immunoSEQ multiplex PCR; TCRdb's copy keeps in-frame clones and lacks some. The sample contains 90,000 to 100,000 clones, around 44% of which appear only once. Sequenced input: CD4+ T cells sorted from blood. These receptors all stem from a human donor with alopecia areata.

V and J are TRBV7-3 and TRBJ2-6; the match to TRBD1 covers 7 bases. The CDR3 extends over 17 amino acids. CDR1 is SGHTA, CDR2 FQGTGA, per germline. V shed 2 bases, J shed 0 bases, and the junction held 4 bases outside the gene matches. This chain's CDR3 is CASSLGTARSGANVLTF. CDR3 DNA sequence: TGTGCCAGCAGCTTAGGGACAGCCCGCTCTGGGGCCAACGTCCTGACTTTC. Complete variable domain (other parts from reference TRBV7-3 and TRBJ2-6): GAGVSQTPSNKVTEKGKYVELRCDPISGHTALYWYRQSLGQGPEFLIYFQGTGAADDSGLPNDRFFAVRPEGSVSTLKIQRTERGDSAVYLCASSLGTARSGANVLTFGAGSRLTVL.

This clone was picked up a small number of times. CDR3 region: CSVEKQAATGELFF. The CDR3 nucleotides are TGCAGCGTTGAAAAACAGGCCGCCACCGGGGAGCTGTTTTTT. The chain carries TRBV29-1 and TRBJ2-2; tentative D call: TRBD1 (5 bases). With 2 bases removed from V and 4 bases from J, the gap between germline ends came to 11 bases. This CDR3 is built from 14 residues. Germline CDR1 reads SQVTM; CDR2 reads ANQGSEA.

The CDR3 loop reads CASSSLTEAFF. The CDR3 DNA reads as TGTGCCAGCAGTAGTTTGACTGAAGCTTTCTTT. The chain couples TRBV28 to TRBJ1-1, with D unclear. Germline V gene lookup returns CDR1 MDHEN and CDR2 SYDVKM. The CDR3 length is 11 residues. The V end was cut by 5 bases, the J end by 5 bases, with 6 bases between.

This clone was seen only a few times. The chain combines TRBV29-1 with TRBJ1-1; 8 bases fit TRBD1. This CDR3 spans 13 amino acids. The V segment lost 8 bases and the J segment 3 bases; nucleotides outside the gene matches: 8. Germline CDR1 reads SQVTM; CDR2 reads ANQGSEA. The DNA for the CDR3 is TGCAGCATCCGCACAGGGGGGGACACTGAAGCTTTCTTT. Its protein product is CSIRTGGDTEAFF.

This clone was seen more than once but under ten times. This sequence joins TRBV28 and TRBJ1-6; the match to TRBD1 covers 8 bases. V gave up 8 bases and J gave up 10 bases; unmatched junction bases: 4. CDR3 length: 12 residues. Germline V gene lookup returns CDR1 MDHEN and CDR2 SYDVKM. The CDR3 sequence: CASRQGRSPLHF. Here the CDR3 DNA reads TGTGCCAGCCGACAGGGGCGGTCACCCCTCCACTTT.

This chain joins TRBV10-3 and TRBJ2-5; maybe TRBD2 (6 bases). V was shortened by 6 bases and J by 5 bases, with 16 bases between the two germline ends. Looked up from germline, CDR1 is ENHRY and CDR2 is SYGVKD. The CDR3 is 14 amino acids. The CDR3, as DNA: TGTGCCATCAGCGGGACTCAGGGTGAGGAGACCCAGTACTTC. It translates to CAISGTQGEETQYF.

This chain uses TRBV6-5 with TRBJ2-7; 8 bases are a match to TRBD2. The CDR3 is made up of 16 amino acids. Germline values: CDR1 MNHEY, CDR2 SVGAGI. V was pared by 2 bases and J by 0 bases, with 6 bases of the junction left unmatched. The CDR3 sequence: CASSYIGTRSSYEQYF. The CDR3 nucleotides are TGTGCCAGCAGTTACATTGGGACTAGGAGCTCCTACGAGCAGTACTTC.

The chain is built from TRBV29-1 and TRBJ2-7; 9 nucleotides line up with TRBD1. V lost 4 bases to trimming and J lost 5 bases; unmatched junction nucleotides: 0. Germline V gene sequence: CDR1 SQVTM, CDR2 ANQGSEA. The CDR3 loop spans 11 amino acids. The CDR3 coding sequence is TGCAGCGTTGGGGACAGGGACGAGCAGTACTTC. Amino acid sequence: CSVGDRDEQYF.

The CDR3 spells CSAEPSGKDTQYF. In DNA form, the CDR3 reads TGCAGCGCCGAACCTAGCGGGAAGGATACGCAGTATTTT. The chain uses TRBV29-1 and TRBJ2-3; 9 bases map to TRBD2. With 7 bases clipped from V and 6 bases from J, the junction kept 8 bases outside the gene matches. There are 13 residues in the CDR3. Germline V gene lookup returns CDR1 SQVTM and CDR2 ANQGSEA.

V and J are TRBV25-1 and TRBJ2-1; no definite D call. V was shortened by 2 bases and J by 4 bases, with 6 bases between the two germline ends. The CDR3 sequence is 13 residues long. CDR1 is MGHDK, CDR2 SYGVNS, per germline. The CDR3 here is CASSEEAYNEQFF. CDR3 bases: TGTGCCAGCAGTGAAGAGGCGTACAATGAGCAGTTCTTC.

This clone was found a few times. The chain is built from TRBV7-8 and TRBJ2-3, with 9 positions matching TRBD2. CDR3 length: 15 residues. Unmatched junction bases numbered 7, after V lost 1 base and J lost 8 bases. Germline assignment: CDR1 SGHVS and CDR2 FQNEAQ. In nucleotides, the CDR3 is TGTGCCAGCAGCTTAGTCTCTAGCGGGAAACTTACGCAGTATTTT. Protein sequence: CASSLVSSGKLTQYF.

This chain uses TRBV7-9 with TRBJ2-5, with a possible D match to TRBD2 (5 bases). This CDR3 is built from 14 residues. Germline loops: CDR1 SEHNR, CDR2 FQNEAQ (reference sequence). Trimming cost V 1 base and J 3 bases, with 9 bases left between them. In DNA, the CDR3 is TGTGCCAGCAGCTTAGTATCGGGGAAAGAGACCCAGTACTTC. Translation gives CASSLVSGKETQYF.

This chain joins TRBV5-4 and TRBJ1-2, with a possible D match to TRBD1 (6 bases). The V end was cut by 5 bases, the J end by 0 bases, with 11 bases between. CDR3 length: 14 amino acids. Per germline, CDR1 SGHNT and CDR2 YYREEE (reference sequence). CDR3 sequence: CASSGQTSNYGYTF. The CDR3 region has the DNA TGTGCCAGCAGTGGACAGACCTCTAACTATGGCTACACCTTC.

This clone was observed once. This CDR3 is CAWSVGGTQYF. The DNA of the CDR3 is TGTGCCTGGAGTGTGGGGGGGACCCAGTACTTC. The chain carries TRBV30 and TRBJ2-5, with D tentatively TRBD2 (6 bases). This CDR3 region has 11 residues. Germline V gives CDR1 GTSNPN, CDR2 SVGIG (reference sequence). Trimming pared 0 bases from V and 7 bases from J, leaving 6 bases between. The entire variable domain, with the rest obtained from reference TRBV30 and TRBJ2-5, is as follows: SQTIHQWPATLVQPVGSPLSLECTVEGTSNPNLYWYRQAAGRGLQLLFYSVGIGQISSEVPQNLSASRPQDRQFILSSKKLLLSDSGFYLCAWSVGGTQYFGPGTRLLVL.

This chain joins TRBV28 and TRBJ2-4, with a possible D match to TRBD2 (5 bases). The V end lost 8 bases, the J end lost 4 bases, and 9 bases lay between the germline ends. Per the germline V gene, CDR1 is MDHEN and CDR2 is SYDVKM. This CDR3 is 12 amino acids long. DNA of the CDR3: TGTGCCAGCGGTAGAGGGAAAAACATTCAGTACTTC. As protein: CASGRGKNIQYF.

The table lists this clone with a few counts. The V and J genes are TRBV29-1 and TRBJ2-7; 9 bases match TRBD1. The length of the CDR3 is 13 residues. Germline V CDR1 and CDR2: SQVTM, ANQGSEA. The V gene end was trimmed by 7 bases and the J gene end by 5 bases; junction bases not matched to a gene: 9. CDR3 amino acids: CSAGDRAKDEQYF. CDR3 sequence (DNA): TGCAGCGCTGGGGACAGGGCCAAGGACGAGCAGTACTTC.

This chain links TRBV30 with TRBJ1-6; TRBD1 is a possible D gene (5 bases). Germline CDR1 reads GTSNPN; CDR2 reads SVGIG (reference sequence). V lost 1 base and J lost 7, with 8 bases in between. There are 13 residues in the CDR3. In DNA, the CDR3 is TGTGCCTGGAGTGAACAGGAGAATTCACCCCTCCACTTT. This gives the protein CAWSEQENSPLHF.

This sequence joins TRBV14 and TRBJ2-1; 7 bases align to TRBD1. CDR3 size: 14 residues. Germline CDR1 SGHDN, CDR2 FVKESK. With V trimmed by 3 bases and J by 2 bases, 1 base remained unmatched. CDR3 protein: CASSHGTAYNEQFF. The CDR3 nucleotides are TGTGCCAGCAGCCACGGGACAGCCTACAATGAGCAGTTCTTC.

V is TRBV29-1 and J is TRBJ1-4; the D is unclear. V dropped 3 bases and J dropped 4 bases, with 3 bases sitting between them. CDR1 is SQVTM, CDR2 ANQGSEA, per germline. The CDR3 is 11 residues long. The CDR3 protein is CSVDYNEKLFF. CDR3 nucleotide sequence: TGCAGCGTTGACTATAATGAAAAACTGTTTTTT.

This clone has only a few counts. This same CDR3 is encoded by further DNA sequences in the sample. V and J are TRBV29-1 and TRBJ1-1; unclear D gene. V dropped 3 bases and J dropped 1 base, with 9 bases sitting between them. Germline CDR1 and CDR2: SQVTM and ANQGSEA. The CDR3 covers 13 residues. CDR3 loop: CSVEGQENTEAFF. CDR3 coding DNA: TGCAGCGTTGAGGGTCAGGAGAACACTGAAGCTTTCTTT.

In this sample, this clone turned up a few times. The V and J genes are TRBV29-1 and TRBJ2-5, with D perhaps matching TRBD1 (6 bases). The germline V and J ends were trimmed by 5 bases and 1 base, with 8 bases remaining between them. The germline V gene encodes CDR1 SQVTM and CDR2 ANQGSEA. There are 12 residues in the CDR3. The CDR3 nucleotides read TGCAGCGTTATCAGGGGCCAAGAGACCCAGTACTTC. Protein sequence: CSVIRGQETQYF.